This T cell receptor (beta chain) is from a study of T cell repertoires in aging, cancer and after chemotherapy. Overall study: Donor ages fell into six groups from 30 or younger up to 70 or older. The whole study produced a dataset of roughly 8.8 million TCR reads. General study findings and limits: Compared with age-matched healthy donors, untreated hematological or solid cancer patients showed higher blood TCR clonality.

TCR beta rearrangements were amplified from peripheral blood genomic DNA. V was pared by 4 bases and J by 1 base, with 4 bases of the junction left unmatched. Per the germline V gene, CDR1 is LNHNV and CDR2 is YYDKDF (reference sequence). There are 15 residues in the CDR3. Multiplex touch-down PCR with TRB-A/B primers amplified rearranged V-D-J TRB sequences. In TCRdb, the multiplex PCR reads were re-called with MiXCR into one record per CDR3 protein. This sample yields about 6,400 distinct CDR3 sequences, of which roughly a fifth are seen a single time; roughly 2.6% belongs to the top ten. This clonotype is medium-sized in the sample. Its cognate antigen is unknown.

The sequence was obtained from a human donor with a blood cancer. The sample was blood. This chain uses TRBV15 with TRBJ1-5; 7 bases fit TRBD1. CDR3: CATSTDRESNQPQHF. CDR3 DNA sequence: TGTGCCACCAGCACCGACAGGGAGAGCAATCAGCCCCAGCATTTT.